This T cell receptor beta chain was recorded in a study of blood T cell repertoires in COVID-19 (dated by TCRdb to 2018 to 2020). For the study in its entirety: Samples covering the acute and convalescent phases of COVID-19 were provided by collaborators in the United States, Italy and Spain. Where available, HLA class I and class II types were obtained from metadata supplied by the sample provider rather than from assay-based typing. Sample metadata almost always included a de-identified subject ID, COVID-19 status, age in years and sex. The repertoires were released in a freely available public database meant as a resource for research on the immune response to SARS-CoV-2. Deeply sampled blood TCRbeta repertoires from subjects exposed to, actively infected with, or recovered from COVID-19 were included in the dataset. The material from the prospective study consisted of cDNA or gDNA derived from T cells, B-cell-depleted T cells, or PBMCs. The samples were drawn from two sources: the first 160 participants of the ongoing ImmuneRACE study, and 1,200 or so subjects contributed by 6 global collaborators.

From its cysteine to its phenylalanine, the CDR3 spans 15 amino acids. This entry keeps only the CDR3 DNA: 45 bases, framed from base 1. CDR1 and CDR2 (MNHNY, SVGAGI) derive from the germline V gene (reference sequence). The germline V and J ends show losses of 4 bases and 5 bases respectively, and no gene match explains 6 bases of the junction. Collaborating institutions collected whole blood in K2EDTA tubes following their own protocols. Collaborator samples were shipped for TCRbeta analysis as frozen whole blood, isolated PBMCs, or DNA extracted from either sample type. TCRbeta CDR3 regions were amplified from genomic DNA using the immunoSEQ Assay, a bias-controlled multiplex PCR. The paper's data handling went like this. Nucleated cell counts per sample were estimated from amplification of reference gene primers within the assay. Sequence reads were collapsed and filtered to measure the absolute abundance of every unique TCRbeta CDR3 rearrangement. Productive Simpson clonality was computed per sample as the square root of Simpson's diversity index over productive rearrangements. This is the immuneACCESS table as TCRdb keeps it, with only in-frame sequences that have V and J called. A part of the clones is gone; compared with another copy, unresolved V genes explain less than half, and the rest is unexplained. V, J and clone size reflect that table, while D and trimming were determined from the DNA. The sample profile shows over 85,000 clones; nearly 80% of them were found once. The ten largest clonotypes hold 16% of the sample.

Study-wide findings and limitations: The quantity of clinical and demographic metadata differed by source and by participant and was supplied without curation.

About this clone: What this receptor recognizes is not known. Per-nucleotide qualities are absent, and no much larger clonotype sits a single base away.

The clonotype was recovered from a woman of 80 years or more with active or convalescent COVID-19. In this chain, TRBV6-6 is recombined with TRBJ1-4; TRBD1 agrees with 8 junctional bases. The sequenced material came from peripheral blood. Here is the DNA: TGTGCCAGCAGTTCAGGACAGGGACTAAATGAAAAACTGTTTTTT. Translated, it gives CASSSGQGLNEKLFF.